One and the same sample provided the 22 T cell receptor beta chains below, sequenced in a study of T-cell memory formation after mild COVID-19. From the 5' RACE reads, TCRdb called clonotypes with MiXCR, one entry per CDR3 protein. The sample holds approximately 230,000 distinct CDR3 sequences, 16% seen once. The sequenced sample was PBMCs or a T cell subset sorted from them (not recorded which). All receptors derive from a man aged 18 to 30 who had mild COVID-19 (a few samples of this study predate the infection). Cell type and time point are not known.

This clonotype has more than one count but fewer than ten. The chain links TRBV10-3 to TRBJ2-7, with D maybe TRBD1 (6 bases). The CDR3 runs to 12 residues. Per the germline V gene, CDR1 is ENHRY and CDR2 is SYGVKD. V was cut by 3 bases and J by 5 bases, with 8 bases left in between. The CDR3 sequence: CAISEQGHEQYF. The CDR3, as DNA: TGTGCCATCAGTGAACAGGGCCACGAGCAGTACTTC.

The table lists this clonotype with a few counts. J is TRBJ2-5 and V is TRBV28, with 7 positions matching TRBD1. V gave up 7 bases and J gave up 5 bases; unmatched junction bases: 7. The germline V gene encodes CDR1 MDHEN and CDR2 SYDVKM. The CDR3 sequence is 13 residues long. Written as DNA, the CDR3 is TGTGCCAGCACGGTGAGGGGGCTGGAGACCCAGTACTTC. This sequence encodes CASTVRGLETQYF.

This clonotype was detected a few times. The chain combines TRBV4-3 with TRBJ1-2; D unclear. Germline loops: CDR1 LGHNA, CDR2 YSLEER. V was shortened by 4 bases and J by 8 bases, with 17 bases between the two germline ends. The CDR3 covers 14 residues. The CDR3 sequence is CASSLRSGSSGYTF. The CDR3 nucleotides read TGCGCCAGCAGCCTGCGCTCGGGGAGCTCGGGCTACACCTTC.

CDR3 protein: CASSFQGADEQFF. In nucleotides, the CDR3 is TGTGCCAGCAGCTTCCAGGGGGCCGATGAGCAGTTCTTC. This chain links TRBV5-6 with TRBJ2-1; 8 bases are a match to TRBD1. Per germline, CDR1 SGHDT and CDR2 YYEEEE. This CDR3 contains 13 residues. The junction had 3 bases not matched to a gene; V was cut back by 2 bases and J by 8 bases.

In this sample, this clonotype turned up many times. The chain uses TRBV7-2 and TRBJ1-1; D is possibly TRBD1 (6 bases). The ends were cut back, 5 bases at V and 5 bases at J, with 15 bases in the middle. CDR3 length: 14 residues. Germline lookup yields CDR1 SGHTA and CDR2 FQGNSA. The CDR3 nucleotides are TGTGCCAGCAGCGCACAGGGCCTGGGGACTGAAGCTTTCTTT. Protein: CASSAQGLGTEAFF.

The J gene is TRBJ2-5, the V gene TRBV12-3 or TRBV12-4; 8 positions match TRBD1. CDR3 length equals 14 residues. V was pared by 3 bases and J by 4 bases, with 4 bases of the junction left unmatched. This CDR3 reads CASSFGQGVETQYF. DNA for the CDR3: TGTGCCAGCAGTTTCGGACAGGGAGTAGAGACCCAGTACTTC.

This clonotype showed up just a few times. The CDR3 sequence is CASSMQGPSQPQHF. For the CDR3, the DNA is TGTGCCAGTAGTATGCAGGGCCCGAGTCAGCCCCAGCATTTT. This chain connects TRBV19 to TRBJ1-5; a possible D gene is TRBD1 (5 bases). Between the trimmed V and J ends, which lost 3 bases and 6 bases, there was a span of 12 bases. From germline, CDR1 is LNHDA and CDR2 SQIVND (reference sequence). The CDR3 length is 14 residues.

The rearrangement links TRBV2 to TRBJ2-7; D gene unclear. The germline V and J ends were trimmed by 2 bases and 6 bases, with 5 bases remaining between them. The CDR3 contains 11 residues. Germline CDR1 and CDR2: SNHLY and FYNNEI. As DNA, the CDR3 is TGTGCCAGCAGTGAATGGTTCGAGCAGTACGTC. It specifies CASSEWFEQYV.

This clonotype occurred many times. The chain couples TRBV29-1 to TRBJ2-5, with D maybe TRBD2 (5 bases). Germline CDR1 reads SQVTM; CDR2 reads ANQGSEA. V gave up 7 bases and J gave up 5 bases, with 11 bases separating them. The CDR3 loop spans 11 amino acids. For the CDR3, the DNA is TGCAGCGGGGGTGGGGAGGAGACCCAGTACTTC. This encodes CSGGGEETQYF. Full variable domain (missing parts from reference TRBV29-1 and TRBJ2-5): SAVISQKPSRDICQRGTSLTIQCQVDSQVTMMFWYRQQPGQSLTLIATANQGSEATYESGFVIDKFPISRPNLTFSTLTVSNMSPEDSSIYLCSGGGEETQYFGPGTRLLVL.

The chain employs TRBV5-1 and TRBJ2-5; TRBD2 matches at 15 bases. V lost 0 bases and J lost 9; bases outside the gene matches: 12. The V gene's germline CDR1 is SGHRS and CDR2 YFSETQ. The CDR3 is 18 residues long. The CDR3 region has the DNA TGCGCCAGCAGCTTGGCCTCCGGGACTAGCGGGGGGCCGAGGGCCCAGTACTTC. The encoded protein is CASSLASGTSGGPRAQYF.

A few counts support this clonotype. V is TRBV7-2 and J is TRBJ1-1; D not resolved. This CDR3 spans 14 amino acids. Germline CDR1 is SGHTA and CDR2 is FQGNSA. V lost 3 bases and J lost 4, with 12 bases in between. Here the CDR3 DNA reads TGTGCCAGCAGCTTTGCGGGATCGAGCACTGAAGCTTTCTTT. It specifies CASSFAGSSTEAFF.

This clonotype occurred many times. The chain has TRBV7-2 and TRBJ2-7, with TRBD2 matching over 7 bases. The germline CDR1 and CDR2 sequences are SGHTA and FQGNSA. The CDR3 runs to 15 residues. With 2 bases clipped from V and 2 bases from J, the junction kept 6 bases outside the gene matches. The CDR3 here is CASSLQRGSPYEQYF. The CDR3 DNA is TGTGCCAGCAGCTTACAGCGGGGTTCCCCCTACGAGCAGTACTTC.

This clonotype was recorded a few times. The chain has TRBV6-6 and TRBJ1-1; perhaps TRBD1 as D (5 bases). V was shortened by 8 bases and J by 0 bases, with 13 bases between the two germline ends. The CDR3 has 14 amino acids. Germline V CDR1 and CDR2: MNHNY, SVGAGI (reference sequence). Written as DNA, the CDR3 is TGTGCCAGCGGTCTCTCAGGGTTGAACACTGAAGCTTTCTTT. It yields the protein CASGLSGLNTEAFF.

The rearrangement links TRBV15 to TRBJ2-7; D gene uncertain. This CDR3 has 12 residues. Germline CDR1 reads LNHNV; CDR2 reads YYDKDF (reference sequence). V was cut by 5 bases and J by 0 bases, with 5 bases left in between. In nucleotides, the CDR3 is TGTGCCACCAGCGGTAGCTCCTACGAGCAGTACTTC. The encoded protein is CATSGSSYEQYF.

There are many counts of this clonotype. J is TRBJ2-3 and V is TRBV7-8; D tentatively reads TRBD1 or TRBD2 (6 bases each). The ends were cut back, 0 bases at V and 6 bases at J, with 13 bases in the middle. CDR1 is SGHVS, CDR2 FQNEAQ, per germline. This CDR3 is 15 amino acids long. The CDR3 nucleotides are TGTGCCAGCAGCTTAGCCAAGGGGGGACGCGATACGCAGTATTTT. Encoded protein: CASSLAKGGRDTQYF.

The chain combines TRBV11-2 with TRBJ2-5, with 8 bases that match TRBD2. The junction had 9 bases not matched to a gene; V was cut back by 2 bases and J by 7 bases. Germline V lookup: CDR1 SGHAT, CDR2 FQNNGV. The CDR3 length is 15 residues. The CDR3 bases are TGTGCCAGCAGCTTATCGGGGGGGCCCGAAGGGACCCAGTACTTC. The encoded protein is CASSLSGGPEGTQYF.

This clonotype was seen more than once but under ten times. This chain links TRBV6-6 with TRBJ1-3; the D is unclear. Germline V CDR1 and CDR2: MNHNY, SVGAGI (reference sequence). This CDR3 has 15 amino acids. Trimming shortened V by 2 bases and J by 2 bases, and 10 bases separated the two germline ends. CDR3 in DNA: TGTGCCAGCAGTTACCAAGGGAGTGCTGGAAACACCATATATTTT. Its translation: CASSYQGSAGNTIYF.

The chain recombines TRBV7-8 with TRBJ2-2, with 12 bases that match TRBD2. The germline V gene has CDR1 SGHVS and CDR2 FQNEAQ. V was clipped by 5 bases and J by 7 bases; unmatched bases: 8. There are 16 residues in the CDR3. In DNA form, the CDR3 reads TGTGCCAGCAGCCATACTAGCGGGGGGTATGGCGGGGAGCTGTTTTTT. Amino acids: CASSHTSGGYGGELFF.

J is TRBJ2-3 and V is TRBV3-1; D perhaps matches TRBD2 (6 bases). The CDR3 covers 14 residues. The germline V gene has CDR1 LGHDT and CDR2 YNNKEL (reference sequence). V was trimmed by 4 bases and J by 5 bases, leaving 13 bases between them. In nucleotides, the CDR3 is TGTGCCAGCAGCCCGACCCCGCGGGGAGATACGCAGTATTTT. Residues: CASSPTPRGDTQYF.

The table lists this clonotype with a few counts. CDR3 nucleotides: TGTGCCAGCAGTTTTCAGCAACAAGAGACCCAGTACTTC. This codes for CASSFQQQETQYF. The J gene is TRBJ2-5, the V gene TRBV12-3 or TRBV12-4; D is ambiguous. The length of the CDR3 is 13 residues. V dropped 3 bases and J dropped 2 bases, with 7 bases sitting between them.

There are a few counts of this clonotype. This chain joins TRBV12-3 or TRBV12-4 and TRBJ1-1; TRBD1 might be the D (5 bases). Trimming stripped 7 bases from V and 0 bases from J, with 9 bases between. CDR3 length: 13 residues. The DNA for the CDR3 is TGTGCCAGCACCAGGGCCGTGAACACTGAAGCTTTCTTT. Protein sequence: CASTRAVNTEAFF.

In its sample, this clonotype was seen many times. The chain carries TRBV4-3 and TRBJ2-3, with 12 bases identical to TRBD2. The CDR3 is 15 amino acids. Germline-derived CDR1 and CDR2 are LGHNA and YSLEER. The trim removed 3 bases at V and 6 bases at J, leaving 4 bases unmatched. The CDR3 loop reads CASSQLAGGPDTQYF. The CDR3 nucleotides are TGCGCCAGCAGCCAGCTAGCGGGGGGGCCTGATACGCAGTATTTT.